A single sample gave rise to the 31 T cell receptor beta chains below, sequenced in a study of OX40 agonist ivuxolimab in advanced cancers. Library preparation was by the immunoSEQ multiplex PCR assay. The table comes from immuneACCESS by way of TCRdb, which keeps in-frame sequences with V and J called. Part of the clones is missing from these tables; in studies checked, under half for an unresolved V gene and the rest for unknown reasons. In this sample the table shows approximately 69,000 clones, around nine tenths of which occur a single time. The biggest ten clones account for more than 2.5% of the sample. The sequences come from CD4+ or CD8+ T cells sorted from blood, collected in a trial of the OX40 agonist ivuxolimab. The receptor source for this set is an adult with an advanced solid tumor such as melanoma, head and neck, liver or kidney cancer.

J is TRBJ2-1 and V is TRBV5-6; D may match TRBD1 or TRBD2 (5 bases each). V gave up 6 bases and J gave up 3 bases, with 22 bases separating them. Germline-derived CDR1 and CDR2 are SGHDT and YYEEEE. This CDR3 is built from 17 residues. As DNA, the CDR3 is TGTGCCAGCACTCCGGGGCCCCAACAGAGACACTACAATGAGCAGTTCTTC. It yields the protein CASTPGPQQRHYNEQFF. Drawing the rest from reference TRBV5-6 and TRBJ2-1, the complete variable domain is DAGVTQSPTHLIKTRGQQVTLRCSPKSGHDTVSWYQQALGQGPQFIFQYYEEEERQRGNFPDRFSGHQFPNYSSELNVNALLLGDSALYLCASTPGPQQRHYNEQFFGPGTRLTVL.

The chain combines TRBV5-5 with TRBJ2-7; 7 nucleotides line up with TRBD1. After removal of 4 bases from V and 3 bases from J, the junction contained 4 bases not matched to a gene. There are 13 residues in the CDR3. Germline CDR1 SGHKS, CDR2 YYEKEE (reference sequence). In DNA, the CDR3 is TGTGCCAGCAGCCCGAGGACAGGCTACGAGCAGTACTTC. It encodes CASSPRTGYEQYF.

The chain is built from TRBV6-5 and TRBJ1-1; tentatively, D is TRBD1 (5 bases). The germline V gene encodes CDR1 MNHEY and CDR2 SVGAGI. Trimming pared 6 bases from V and 2 bases from J, leaving 13 bases between. The CDR3 extends over 14 amino acids. CDR3 sequence: CASSAGTINTEAFF. CDR3 nucleotides: TGTGCCAGCAGCGCCGGGACTATAAACACTGAAGCTTTCTTT.

The V gene is TRBV6-6, the J gene TRBJ2-5; the D is unclear. Germline V CDR1 and CDR2: MNHNY, SVGAGI (reference sequence). The CDR3 totals 12 residues. The germline V and J ends were trimmed by 2 bases and 5 bases, with 6 bases remaining between them. The CDR3 nucleotides are TGTGCCAGCAGTTACGCGTGGGAGACCCAGTACTTC. Residues: CASSYAWETQYF.

The chain carries TRBV6-6 and TRBJ2-1; no clear D. The CDR3 has 14 amino acids. Trimming cost V 6 bases and J 10 bases, with 19 bases left between them. Germline V gives CDR1 MNHNY, CDR2 SVGAGI (reference sequence). The CDR3 sequence is CASSPGSGGAEQFF. CDR3 bases: TGTGCCAGCAGCCCCGGATCCGGTGGTGCGGAGCAGTTCTTC.

This chain links TRBV29-1 with TRBJ1-1; TRBD1 matches at 9 bases. This CDR3 is 12 amino acids long. The V gene end was trimmed by 7 bases and the J gene end by 5 bases; junction bases not matched to a gene: 5. Per germline, CDR1 SQVTM and CDR2 ANQGSEA. The CDR3 spells CSADRGKTEAFF. As DNA, the CDR3 is TGCAGCGCCGACAGGGGGAAGACTGAAGCTTTCTTT.

The rearrangement uses TRBV2 and TRBJ2-7; D is perhaps TRBD2 (6 bases). V gave up 6 bases and J gave up 4 bases, with 13 bases separating them. Germline V gives CDR1 SNHLY, CDR2 FYNNEI. The CDR3 has 13 residues. The CDR3 nucleotides read TGTGCCAGCAGGGCGGGTAGCGGATACGAGCAGTACTTC. The encoded protein is CASRAGSGYEQYF.

This clone appeared once. The chain combines TRBV14 with TRBJ2-7; 8 bases line up with TRBD1. The CDR3 totals 13 residues. V trimming: 4 bases; J trimming: 3 bases; junction bases outside the gene matches: 2. The germline V gene has CDR1 SGHDN and CDR2 FVKESK. The DNA for the CDR3 is TGTGCCAGCAGCCTACAGGGGGTCTACGAGCAGTACTTC. Encoded protein: CASSLQGVYEQYF.

The J gene is TRBJ1-2, the V gene TRBV28; no definite D call. Germline CDR1 and CDR2: MDHEN and SYDVKM. This CDR3 contains 16 residues. Trimming removed 6 bases from V and 1 base from J, with 18 bases in between. CDR3 DNA sequence: TGTGCCAGCAGCGTAAACCCTGGAACCTTTAACTATGGCTACACCTTC. Its protein is CASSVNPGTFNYGYTF.

The rearrangement joins TRBV30 to TRBJ1-3; D is unresolved. The germline gives CDR1 GTSNPN, CDR2 SVGIG (reference sequence). V shed 2 bases and J shed 0 bases, with 11 bases lying between them. This CDR3 region has 15 residues. Written as DNA, the CDR3 is TGTGCCTGGAGTCCGGACGGCAGCTCTGGAAACACCATATATTTT. This translates into CAWSPDGSSGNTIYF.

V is TRBV18 and J is TRBJ2-6; 7 bases align to TRBD1. J gave up 0 bases and V 8 bases, and 7 bases lay outside the gene matches. This CDR3 region has 16 residues. In germline, CDR1 is KGHSH, CDR2 LQKENI. CDR3 in DNA: TGTGCCAGCCCCTCGGGACAGACCTCTGGGGCCAACGTCCTGACTTTC. Translation: CASPSGQTSGANVLTF.

As DNA, the CDR3 is TGTGCCAGTAGTTCTCACAGGGGAGATACGCAGTATTTT. Residues: CASSSHRGDTQYF. V and J are TRBV19 and TRBJ2-3; 7 bases fit TRBD1. CDR1 is LNHDA and CDR2 is SQIVND in the germline V gene (reference sequence). V trimming: 5 bases; J trimming: 5 bases; junction bases outside the gene matches: 4. There are 13 residues in the CDR3.

This chain joins TRBV2 and TRBJ1-2, with 9 bases matching TRBD1. The J segment lost 11 bases and the V segment lost 4 bases, leaving 14 bases of the junction unmatched. The V gene's germline CDR1 is SNHLY and CDR2 FYNNEI. This CDR3 has 15 amino acids. CDR3 DNA sequence: TGTGCCAGCAGTGCAATGGGACAGGGACCGAGGGGATACACCTTC. This codes for CASSAMGQGPRGYTF.

The V call is TRBV13, the J call TRBJ1-5; TRBD1 aligns across 8 bases. The CDR3 runs 14 residues. J gave up 4 bases and V 5 bases, and 4 bases lay outside the gene matches. CDR1 and CDR2 (germline): PRHDT, FYEKMQ (reference sequence). The CDR3: CASSQRQGNQPQHF. In DNA form, the CDR3 reads TGTGCCAGCAGCCAGAGACAGGGGAATCAGCCCCAGCATTTT.

This clone was observed many times. The V gene is TRBV2, the J gene TRBJ1-2; D call uncertain. CDR3 size: 14 residues. From germline, CDR1 is SNHLY and CDR2 FYNNEI. Between the trimmed V and J ends, which lost 3 bases and 5 bases, there was a span of 13 bases. The CDR3 sequence: CASSDQAGLYGYTF. The DNA for the CDR3 is TGTGCCAGCAGTGACCAAGCAGGCCTTTATGGCTACACCTTC.

The rearrangement uses TRBV11-1 and TRBJ2-7; 7 nucleotides match TRBD1. From germline, CDR1 is SGHAT and CDR2 FQDESV (reference sequence). V lost 5 bases and J lost 6; bases outside the gene matches: 10. The CDR3 has 14 amino acids. CDR3 DNA: TGTGCCAGCAGCCAGTTAACAGGGGTGGTCGAGCAGTACTTC. It translates to CASSQLTGVVEQYF.

The rearrangement joins TRBV2 to TRBJ2-7, with D perhaps matching TRBD1 (6 bases). Germline V gives CDR1 SNHLY, CDR2 FYNNEI. The length of the CDR3 is 13 residues. Trimming took 6 bases from V and 3 from J, leaving 12 bases between them. DNA for the CDR3: TGTGCCAGCAGCCTCGGGACAAGCTACGAGCAGTACTTC. Translated, it gives CASSLGTSYEQYF.

The rearrangement uses TRBV29-1 and TRBJ2-5; 9 bases line up with TRBD2. Germline V CDR1 and CDR2: SQVTM, ANQGSEA. V lost 5 bases, J lost 4 bases, and 11 bases stayed unmatched. There are 15 residues in the CDR3. The CDR3 protein is CSVTGTSGWGETQYF. In DNA, the CDR3 is TGCAGCGTTACTGGAACTAGCGGGTGGGGAGAGACCCAGTACTTC.

The V call is TRBV5-1, the J call TRBJ1-5; 8 bases fit TRBD1. The germline gives CDR1 SGHRS, CDR2 YFSETQ. The CDR3 covers 15 residues. Trimming took 4 bases from V and 5 from J; bases not matched to a gene: 8. The CDR3 reads CASSARTGRDQPQHF. CDR3 DNA sequence: TGCGCCAGCAGCGCCCGGACAGGGAGGGATCAGCCCCAGCATTTT.

The genes are TRBV28 and TRBJ1-2; TRBD1 matches at 7 bases. Germline CDR1 reads MDHEN; CDR2 reads SYDVKM. The J segment lost 5 bases and the V segment lost 2 bases, leaving 8 bases of the junction unmatched. CDR3 length: 15 residues. The CDR3 region has the DNA TGTGCCAGCAGTTTAGTTGTAGGACAGGTTTATGGCTACACCTTC. It is translated as CASSLVVGQVYGYTF.

The chain recombines TRBV4-1 with TRBJ2-7; D is undetermined. This CDR3 spans 13 amino acids. V was pared by 3 bases and J by 4 bases, with 10 bases between. Per the germline V gene, CDR1 is MGHRA and CDR2 is YSYEKL. The CDR3 protein is CASSQAKGYEQYF. DNA of the CDR3: TGCGCCAGCAGCCAGGCCAAGGGTTACGAGCAGTACTTC.

A few counts support this clone. This rearrangement joins TRBV5-5 to TRBJ2-7; the D is unclear. Germline V gene lookup returns CDR1 SGHKS and CDR2 YYEKEE (reference sequence). This CDR3 has 11 residues. Deletions cut 3 bases from V and 2 bases from J, with 3 bases between. In nucleotides, the CDR3 is TGTGCCAGCAGCTCCACCTACGAGCAGTACTTC. Translation: CASSSTYEQYF.

The chain has TRBV4-2 and TRBJ2-6, with 11 nucleotides matching TRBD1. Trimming removed 7 bases from V and 2 bases from J; junction bases left unmatched: 10. This CDR3 spans 18 amino acids. Germline CDR1 is LGHNA and CDR2 is YNFKEQ. The CDR3 loop reads CASTLWGQGGTGANVLTF. The DNA for the CDR3 is TGTGCCAGCACCCTCTGGGGACAGGGGGGTACTGGGGCCAACGTCCTGACTTTC.

J is TRBJ1-2 and V is TRBV28, with a tentative D call TRBD1 (6 bases). CDR1 MDHEN and CDR2 SYDVKM come from the germline V gene. Deletions cut 3 bases from V and 0 bases from J, with 14 bases between. CDR3 size: 16 residues. The DNA of the CDR3 is TGTGCCAGCAGTTTCCCTGACAGGTTCGCTAACTATGGCTACACCTTC. The encoded protein is CASSFPDRFANYGYTF.

This rearrangement joins TRBV7-9 to TRBJ2-3; 10 bases align to TRBD1. CDR1 and CDR2 from the germline V gene are SEHNR and FQNEAQ (reference sequence). The CDR3 runs 14 residues. Trimming removed 6 bases from V and 7 bases from J; junction bases left unmatched: 7. CDR3 residues: CASSQGTGANTQYF. In DNA, the CDR3 is TGTGCCAGCAGTCAAGGGACAGGGGCGAATACGCAGTATTTT.

This clone is a singleton in its sample. The V call is TRBV18, the J call TRBJ1-2; D unclear. With 0 bases removed from V and 0 bases from J, the gap between germline ends came to 11 bases. Germline lookup yields CDR1 KGHSH and CDR2 LQKENI. The CDR3 runs 16 residues. This CDR3 reads CASSPPTGGANYGYTF. In DNA form, the CDR3 reads TGTGCCAGCTCACCACCGACGGGCGGAGCTAACTATGGCTACACCTTC.

This chain connects TRBV7-3 to TRBJ2-3, with TRBD1 matching 9 bases. There are 16 residues in the CDR3. CDR1 and CDR2 (germline): SGHTA, FQGTGA. Trimming cost V 5 bases and J 3 bases; bases outside gene matches: 9. As DNA, the CDR3 is TGTGCCAGCAGCAGTCCCGGGACAGGGACAACAGATACGCAGTATTTT. The encoded protein is CASSSPGTGTTDTQYF.

V usage is TRBV5-5 and J usage is TRBJ1-2, with TRBD1 as a possible D gene (6 bases). The V gene lost 0 bases and the J gene lost 0 bases, with 9 bases spanning the gap. The CDR3 covers 15 residues. Germline lookup yields CDR1 SGHKS and CDR2 YYEKEE (reference sequence). This chain's CDR3 is CASSLEEGANYGYTF. CDR3 nucleotides: TGTGCCAGCAGCTTGGAGGAGGGGGCTAACTATGGCTACACCTTC. Filled out from reference TRBV5-5 and TRBJ1-2, the complete variable domain reads DAGVTQSPTHLIKTRGQQVTLRCSPISGHKSVSWYQQVLGQGPQFIFQYYEKEERGRGNFPDRFSARQFPNYSSELNVNALLLGDSALYLCASSLEEGANYGYTFGSGTRLTVV.

Note on this clone: The sample has other DNA sequences that encode this CDR3 too. J is TRBJ1-1 and V is TRBV6-6; 9 nucleotides align to TRBD1. The CDR3 is made up of 13 amino acids. The V segment lost 7 bases and the J segment 5 bases; nucleotides outside the gene matches: 5. Germline V lookup: CDR1 MNHNY, CDR2 SVGAGI (reference sequence). CDR3 in DNA: TGTGCCAGCACCACGACAGGGGGGACTGAAGCTTTCTTT. It translates to CASTTTGGTEAFF.

The chain combines TRBV28 with TRBJ2-2, with TRBD1 identical over 8 bases. CDR3 length equals 19 residues. V gave up 5 bases and J gave up 2 bases; unmatched junction bases: 16. Germline CDR1 is MDHEN and CDR2 is SYDVKM. The CDR3 DNA is TGTGCCAGCAGTCTACATCGACAGGGGTCCCCTCTAAACACCGGGGAGCTGTTTTTT. Translating it yields CASSLHRQGSPLNTGELFF.

The rearrangement joins TRBV6-5 to TRBJ1-4, with D hard to call. The CDR3 totals 13 residues. With 0 bases removed from V and 8 bases from J, the gap between germline ends came to 7 bases. Germline V gene lookup returns CDR1 MNHEY and CDR2 SVGAGI. CDR3 bases: TGTGCCAGCAGTTACTCGATCTGGGAAAAACTGTTTTTT. Its translation is CASSYSIWEKLFF.